What follows is one T cell receptor beta chain and its context. The sample comes from a study of blood T cell repertoires in COVID-19. The V gene's germline CDR1 is SGHTA and CDR2 FQGNSA. Between the trimmed V and J ends, which lost 2 bases and 8 bases, there was a span of 15 bases. The CDR3 runs 15 residues. The table came from immunoSEQ multiplex PCR; TCRdb's copy has only in-frame clones and leaves some out. The sample includes over 35,000 clones, around 85% seen only once; the top ten take approximately 38%. The V call is TRBV7-2, the J call TRBJ1-4; perhaps TRBD1 as D (6 bases). Source material: peripheral blood. The TCR originated in a man aged 35-49 years with active or convalescent COVID-19. The CDR3, as DNA: TGTGCCAGCAGCTTAAGGGGGATCTCTGGCGAAAAACTGTTTTTT. It translates to CASSLRGISGEKLFF.